The rows below give T cell receptor beta chains drawn from one sample of a study of T cell changes during pregnancy in multiple sclerosis. Profiled with immunoSEQ multiplex PCR; TCRdb holds only in-frame clones, not every one. The sample records 70,000 to 100,000 clones, 94% being singletons. The starting material was peripheral blood, obtained in the third trimester of pregnancy. The receptor set was obtained from a female donor with multiple sclerosis, enrolled in a pregnancy study. Both conserved end residues are part of each CDR3. D genes are given only for firm matches. Expanded clones get a size class; other rows say once, few or many, or leave the size out.

NA	TRBJ1-5	NA	TRBV27	CASSLRQFSNQPQHF	TGTGCCAGCAGTTTAAGACAGTTTAGCAATCAGCCCCAGCATTTT
NA	TRBJ2-5	TRBD1	TRBV11-2	CASSNWTGQETQYF	TGTGCCAGCAGCAACTGGACAGGGCAAGAGACCCAGTACTTC
NA	TRBJ1-4	TRBD1	TRBV5-6	CASSPWDRGEKLFF	TGTGCCAGCAGCCCCTGGGACAGGGGCGAAAAACTGTTTTTT
NA	TRBJ2-7	NA	TRBV30	CALDSSSYEQYF	TGTGCCCTCGATTCCAGCTCCTACGAGCAGTACTTC
NA	TRBJ2-3	NA	TRBV28	CASSPHSHTQYF	TGTGCCAGCAGCCCCCATAGCCATACGCAGTATTTT
NA	TRBJ2-7	NA	TRBV29-1	CSVEGFGSGPFEQYF	TGCAGCGTTGAAGGTTTCGGCAGCGGCCCTTTCGAGCAGTACTTC
NA	TRBJ2-3	TRBD2	TRBV6-1	CASSETAGGDTQYF	TGTGCCAGCAGTGAAACAGCGGGAGGAGATACGCAGTATTTT
NA	TRBJ1-2	TRBD1	TRBV28	CASWTGGHYGYTF	TGTGCCAGCTGGACAGGGGGCCACTATGGCTACACCTTC
NA	TRBJ2-3	NA	TRBV2	CASSEGGGLNTQYF	TGTGCCAGCAGTGAGGGAGGAGGTTTAAATACGCAGTATTTT
NA	TRBJ2-7	NA	TRBV2	CASSEVSRYEQYF	TGTGCCAGCAGTGAGGTTAGCCGCTACGAGCAGTACTTC
NA	TRBJ2-4	TRBD2	TRBV27	CASSPSASGKNIQYF	TGTGCCAGCAGTCCATCGGCTAGCGGAAAAAACATTCAGTACTTC
NA	TRBJ1-1	NA	TRBV28	CASSPRFWNTEAFF	TGTGCCAGCAGCCCCAGGTTTTGGAACACTGAAGCTTTCTTT
once	TRBJ2-3	TRBD2	TRBV6-5	CASRDSGGFNTQYF	TGTGCCAGCAGGGATTCGGGAGGGTTCAATACGCAGTATTTT
NA	TRBJ2-1	NA	TRBV4-1	CASSPRLGSYNEQFF	TGCGCCAGCAGCCCCCGACTTGGCTCCTACAATGAGCAGTTCTTC
NA	TRBJ2-7	TRBD1	TRBV27	CASSFGALRDRGQEQYF	TGTGCCAGCAGTTTTGGGGCCCTCCGGGACAGGGGGCAAGAGCAGTACTTC
NA	TRBJ2-3	TRBD2	TRBV4-3	CASSPGGLGADTQYF	TGCGCCAGCAGCCCAGGTGGACTAGGGGCGGATACGCAGTATTTT
NA	TRBJ2-4	NA	TRBV7-9	CASSASLAKNIQYF	TGTGCCAGCAGCGCCTCACTAGCCAAAAACATTCAGTACTTC
NA	TRBJ2-1	TRBD1	TRBV19	CASSQTGYSYNEQFF	TGTGCCAGTAGTCAGACAGGGTACTCCTACAATGAGCAGTTCTTC
NA	TRBJ2-3	TRBD2	TRBV7-2	CASRAGTSVTDTQYF	TGTGCCAGCAGAGCCGGGACTAGCGTCACAGATACGCAGTATTTT
NA	TRBJ2-1	TRBD2	TRBV15	CATSGRTSGYNEQFF	TGTGCCACCAGCGGTCGGACTAGCGGGTACAATGAGCAGTTCTTC
NA	TRBJ1-3	TRBD1	TRBV9	CASSAGGTGVAGNTIYF	TGTGCCAGCAGCGCTGGGGGGACAGGGGTGGCTGGAAACACCATATATTTT
NA	TRBJ1-2	NA	TRBV6-1	CASRYRASIGYGYTF	TGTGCCAGCAGATACAGAGCTTCCATTGGTTATGGCTACACCTTC
NA	TRBJ1-3	NA	TRBV27	CASRSSGNTIYF	TGTGCCAGCCGCAGCTCTGGAAACACCATATATTTT
NA	TRBJ2-5	TRBD2	TRBV6-1	CAIPGTSGTEETQYF	TGTGCCATCCCCGGGACTAGCGGGACGGAAGAGACCCAGTACTTC
NA	TRBJ2-3	TRBD2	TRBV7-2	CASSRTSGASTDTQYF	TGTGCCAGCAGCCGGACTAGCGGGGCTAGCACAGATACGCAGTATTTT
NA	TRBJ1-5	NA	TRBV19	CASSIVIYQPQHF	TGTGCCAGTAGTATTGTAATTTATCAGCCCCAGCATTTT
once	TRBJ2-2	TRBD2	TRBV19	CASSIYSSGNANTGELFF	TGTGCCAGTAGTATTTATTCTAGCGGGAACGCGAACACCGGGGAGCTGTTTTTT
NA	TRBJ1-2	NA	TRBV29-1	CSVERGYGYTF	TGCAGCGTTGAACGGGGGTATGGCTACACCTTC
once	TRBJ1-1	TRBD1	TRBV7-2	CASSLAWTGGNTEAFF	TGTGCCAGCAGCTTAGCCTGGACAGGGGGAAACACTGAAGCTTTCTTT
NA	TRBJ2-3	NA	TRBV5-1	CASAASSPADTQYF	TGCGCCAGCGCGGCAAGCAGTCCGGCAGATACGCAGTATTTT
NA	TRBJ1-2	TRBD1	TRBV28	CASSFTGTGVPGYTF	TGTGCCAGCAGTTTTACCGGGACAGGGGTTCCTGGCTACACCTTC
NA	TRBJ2-7	TRBD2	TRBV4-2	CASSQEPLAGATYEQYF	TGTGCCAGCAGCCAAGAGCCTCTAGCGGGAGCTACCTACGAGCAGTACTTC
NA	TRBJ2-7	NA	TRBV27	CASSLNAAETPYEQYF	TGTGCCAGCAGTTTGAACGCGGCGGAGACCCCCTACGAGCAGTACTTC
NA	TRBJ2-7	TRBD2	TRBV6-1	CASSAGLAEVYEQYF	TGTGCCAGCAGTGCGGGACTAGCGGAAGTCTACGAGCAGTACTTC
NA	TRBJ2-5	NA	TRBV9	CASSVVAAPGETQYF	TGTGCCAGCAGCGTAGTGGCCGCTCCGGGGGAGACCCAGTACTTC
NA	TRBJ2-3	TRBD2	TRBV4-1	CASSLPRGGSTDTQYF	TGCGCCAGCAGCCTTCCACGGGGGGGTAGCACAGATACGCAGTATTTT
NA	TRBJ2-2	NA	TRBV7-9	CASTLGALNTGELFF	TGTGCCAGCACCCTGGGTGCACTAAACACCGGGGAGCTGTTTTTT
NA	TRBJ2-4	TRBD2	TRBV30	CAWRSGRAKNIQYF	TGTGCCTGGAGGAGCGGGAGGGCCAAAAACATTCAGTACTTC
NA	TRBJ2-7	NA	TRBV27	CAIIEIWSEQYF	TGTGCCATCATCGAGATTTGGAGCGAGCAGTACTTC
NA	TRBJ2-7	TRBD2	TRBV2	CASRGTSGIWSYEQYF	TGTGCCAGCAGGGGGACTAGCGGGATATGGTCCTACGAGCAGTACTTC
NA	TRBJ2-1	TRBD2	TRBV5-4	CASSFARGRGYNEQFF	TGTGCCAGCAGCTTCGCTCGCGGGAGGGGTTACAATGAGCAGTTCTTC
NA	TRBJ1-2	TRBD1	TRBV7-2	CASSLGFSGTGGYTF	TGTGCCAGCAGCTTAGGTTTTTCGGGGACAGGTGGCTACACCTTC
few	TRBJ1-2	TRBD1	TRBV28	CASSFTTGGSGYTF	TGTGCCAGCAGTTTTACTACAGGGGGCTCTGGCTACACCTTC
once	TRBJ2-2	NA	TRBV5-1	CASSLRDSETGELFF	TGCGCCAGCAGCTTGCGGGATTCAGAGACCGGGGAGCTGTTTTTT
NA	TRBJ2-7	TRBD2	TRBV7-2	CASSLGLAGIYEQYF	TGTGCCAGCAGCCTCGGACTAGCGGGAATCTACGAGCAGTACTTC
NA	TRBJ2-5	TRBD2	TRBV28	CASSWWRGGLAGKRQETQYF	TGTGCCAGCAGTTGGTGGCGAGGGGGACTAGCGGGAAAGAGGCAAGAGACCCAGTACTTC
NA	TRBJ2-7	NA	TRBV5-1	CASSRLEDRFYEQYF	TGCGCCAGCAGCCGACTAGAGGATCGGTTCTACGAGCAGTACTTC
NA	TRBJ2-7	NA	TRBV6-5	CASSRRGEQYF	TGTGCCAGCAGCCGTCGCGGCGAGCAGTACTTC
NA	TRBJ2-7	NA	TRBV5-4	CASSLGRGPYEQYF	TGTGCCAGCAGCTTGGGGCGGGGCCCCTACGAGCAGTACTTC
NA	TRBJ2-1	NA	TRBV28	CASRGGYRAPYNEQFF	TGTGCCAGCAGAGGCGGGTATCGCGCTCCCTACAATGAGCAGTTCTTC
NA	TRBJ2-1	NA	TRBV19	CASSISRVYNEQFF	TGTGCCAGTAGTATTTCTCGGGTTTACAATGAGCAGTTCTTC
NA	TRBJ2-3	TRBD2	TRBV9	CASGGGGADTQYF	TGTGCCAGCGGCGGGGGGGGCGCAGATACGCAGTATTTT
NA	TRBJ1-5	NA	TRBV7-2	CASSLDRLSNQPQHF	TGTGCCAGCAGCCTTGACAGGCTTAGCAATCAGCCCCAGCATTTT